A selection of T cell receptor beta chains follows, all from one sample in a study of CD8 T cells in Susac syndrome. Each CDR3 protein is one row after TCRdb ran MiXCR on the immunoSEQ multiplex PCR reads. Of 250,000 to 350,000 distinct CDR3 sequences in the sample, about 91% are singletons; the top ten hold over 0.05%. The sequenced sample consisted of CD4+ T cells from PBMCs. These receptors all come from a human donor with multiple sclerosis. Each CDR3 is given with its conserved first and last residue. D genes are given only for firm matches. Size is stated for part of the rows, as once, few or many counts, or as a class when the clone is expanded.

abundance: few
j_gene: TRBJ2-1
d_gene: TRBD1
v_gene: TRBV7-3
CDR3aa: CASSVGQGSYNEQFF
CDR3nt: TGTGCCAGCAGCGTGGGACAGGGATCCTACAATGAGCAGTTCTTC

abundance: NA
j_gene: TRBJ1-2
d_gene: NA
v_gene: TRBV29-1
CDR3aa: CSGLYNRGYTF
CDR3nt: TGCAGCGGCTTATATAACCGGGGCTACACCTTC

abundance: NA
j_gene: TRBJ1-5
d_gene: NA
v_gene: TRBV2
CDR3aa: CASSWTEDQPQHF
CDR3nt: TGTGCCAGCAGTTGGACAGAGGATCAGCCCCAGCATTTT

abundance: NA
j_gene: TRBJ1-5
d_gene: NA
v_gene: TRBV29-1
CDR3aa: CSVGLTASNQPQHF
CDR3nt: TGCAGCGTTGGGTTGACAGCGTCAAATCAGCCCCAGCATTTT

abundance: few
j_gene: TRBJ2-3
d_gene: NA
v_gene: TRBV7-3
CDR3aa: CASSLTPTDTQYF
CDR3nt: TGTGCCAGCAGTTTAACTCCCACAGATACGCAGTATTTT

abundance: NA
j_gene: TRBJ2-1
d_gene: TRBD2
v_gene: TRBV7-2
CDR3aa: CASSLGGTSGGANNEQFF
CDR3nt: TGTGCCAGCAGCTTAGGGGGGACTAGCGGGGGGGCCAACAATGAGCAGTTCTTC

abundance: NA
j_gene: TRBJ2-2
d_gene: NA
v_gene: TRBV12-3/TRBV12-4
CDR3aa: CASSFLGAGTGELFF
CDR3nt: TGTGCCAGCAGTTTCTTGGGGGCAGGCACCGGGGAGCTGTTTTTT

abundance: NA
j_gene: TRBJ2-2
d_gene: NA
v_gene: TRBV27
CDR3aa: CASSAYRNTGELFF
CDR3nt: TGTGCCAGCAGTGCCTACAGGAACACCGGGGAGCTGTTTTTT

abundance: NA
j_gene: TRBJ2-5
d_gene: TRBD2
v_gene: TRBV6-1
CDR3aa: CASSRLAGGPQETQYF
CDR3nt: TGTGCCAGCAGCAGACTAGCGGGGGGCCCGCAAGAGACCCAGTACTTC

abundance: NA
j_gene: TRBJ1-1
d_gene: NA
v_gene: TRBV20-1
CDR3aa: CSARGLIAHTEAFF
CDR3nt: TGCAGTGCTAGAGGCTTAATAGCACACACTGAAGCTTTCTTT

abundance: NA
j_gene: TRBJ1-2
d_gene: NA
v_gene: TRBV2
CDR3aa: CASSGESLYGYTF
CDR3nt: TGTGCCAGCAGTGGAGAATCCCTGTATGGCTACACCTTC

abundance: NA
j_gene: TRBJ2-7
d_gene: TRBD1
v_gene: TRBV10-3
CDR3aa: CAIAASDRDRSYEQYF
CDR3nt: TGTGCCATCGCGGCCTCTGACAGGGACAGATCCTACGAGCAGTACTTC

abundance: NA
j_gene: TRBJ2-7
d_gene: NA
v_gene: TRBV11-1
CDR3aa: CASSSPAANSYEQYF
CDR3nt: TGTGCCAGCAGCTCCCCGGCGGCTAATTCCTACGAGCAGTACTTC

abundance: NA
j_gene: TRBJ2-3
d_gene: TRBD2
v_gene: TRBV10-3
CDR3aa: CAISDNGGYTDTQYF
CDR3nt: TGTGCCATCAGTGATAACGGGGGGTACACAGATACGCAGTATTTT

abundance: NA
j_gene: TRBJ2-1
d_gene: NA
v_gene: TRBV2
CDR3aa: CASSRTPYNEQFF
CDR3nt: TGTGCCAGCAGCAGGACTCCCTATAATGAGCAGTTCTTC

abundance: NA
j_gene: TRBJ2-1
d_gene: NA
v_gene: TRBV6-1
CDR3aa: CASSPGAYNEQFF
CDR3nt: TGTGCCAGCAGCCCCGGGGCTTACAATGAGCAGTTCTTC

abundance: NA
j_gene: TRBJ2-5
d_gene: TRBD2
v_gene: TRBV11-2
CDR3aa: CASSPPGLAGQEAQYF
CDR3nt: TGTGCCAGCAGCCCTCCGGGACTAGCGGGTCAAGAGGCCCAGTACTTC

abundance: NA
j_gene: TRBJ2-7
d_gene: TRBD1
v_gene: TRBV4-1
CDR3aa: CASSQATGYGEQYF
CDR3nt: TGCGCCAGCAGCCAAGCGACAGGGTACGGCGAGCAGTACTTC

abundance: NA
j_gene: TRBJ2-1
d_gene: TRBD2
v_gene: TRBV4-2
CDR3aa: CASSQDHGGRFYNEQFF
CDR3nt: TGTGCCAGCAGCCAAGATCATGGCGGGAGGTTTTACAATGAGCAGTTCTTC

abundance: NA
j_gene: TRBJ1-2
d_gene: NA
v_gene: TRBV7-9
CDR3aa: CASSPSALLSYTF
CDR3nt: TGTGCCAGCAGCCCTTCGGCCCTCCTGAGCTACACCTTC

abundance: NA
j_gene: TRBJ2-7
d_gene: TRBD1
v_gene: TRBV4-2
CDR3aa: CAGSPPGTVSYEQYF
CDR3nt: TGTGCCGGCAGCCCTCCCGGGACAGTCTCCTACGAGCAGTACTTC

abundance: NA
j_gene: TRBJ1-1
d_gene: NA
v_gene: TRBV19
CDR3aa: CASSRLEINTEAFF
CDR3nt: TGTGCCAGTAGTAGGCTGGAAATAAACACTGAAGCTTTCTTT

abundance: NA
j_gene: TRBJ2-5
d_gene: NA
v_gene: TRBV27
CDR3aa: CASSSIQGGETQYF
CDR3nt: TGTGCCAGCAGTTCGATACAGGGTGGGGAGACCCAGTACTTC

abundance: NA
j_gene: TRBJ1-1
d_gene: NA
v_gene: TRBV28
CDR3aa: CASSSPGANTEAFF
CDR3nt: TGTGCCAGCAGTTCCCCGGGGGCGAACACTGAAGCTTTCTTT

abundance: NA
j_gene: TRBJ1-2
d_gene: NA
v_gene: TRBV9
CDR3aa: CASSVGGDYGYTF
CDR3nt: TGTGCCAGCAGCGTCGGAGGTGACTATGGCTACACCTTC

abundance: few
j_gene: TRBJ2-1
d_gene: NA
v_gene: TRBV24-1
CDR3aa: CATSSHNEQFF
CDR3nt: TGTGCCACCTCGTCCCACAATGAGCAGTTCTTC

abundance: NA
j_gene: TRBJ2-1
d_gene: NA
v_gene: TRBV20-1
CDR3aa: CSASSVSTTSNEQFF
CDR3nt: TGCAGTGCTAGTTCGGTGTCTACTACGAGCAATGAGCAGTTCTTC

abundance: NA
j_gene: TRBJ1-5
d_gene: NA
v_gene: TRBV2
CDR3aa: CASRDVVRGLQPQHF
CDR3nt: TGTGCCAGCAGGGACGTGGTGCGGGGCCTTCAGCCCCAGCATTTT

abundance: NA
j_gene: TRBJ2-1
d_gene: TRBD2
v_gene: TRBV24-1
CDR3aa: CATSTSGSGDEQFF
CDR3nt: TGTGCCACCTCAACTAGCGGGAGCGGTGATGAGCAGTTCTTC

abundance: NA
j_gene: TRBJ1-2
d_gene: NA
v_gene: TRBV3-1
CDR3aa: CASSPGHGYGYTF
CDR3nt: TGTGCCAGCAGCCCGGGACACGGCTATGGCTACACCTTC

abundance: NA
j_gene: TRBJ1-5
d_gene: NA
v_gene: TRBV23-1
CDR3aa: CASSQSEGMVQPQHF
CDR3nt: TGCGCCAGCAGTCAATCGGAAGGGATGGTTCAGCCCCAGCATTTT

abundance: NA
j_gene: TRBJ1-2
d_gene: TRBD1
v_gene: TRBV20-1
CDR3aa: CSAFGQDGSYGYTF
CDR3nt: TGCAGTGCTTTCGGACAGGATGGTAGCTATGGCTACACCTTC

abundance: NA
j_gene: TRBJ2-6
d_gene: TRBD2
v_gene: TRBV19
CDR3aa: CASLPPGLAGGKDSGANVLTF
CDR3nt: TGTGCCAGTCTTCCTCCGGGACTAGCGGGGGGGAAAGACTCTGGGGCCAACGTCCTGACTTTC

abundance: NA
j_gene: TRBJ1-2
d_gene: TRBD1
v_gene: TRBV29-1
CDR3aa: CSAGGRGTVDNYGYTF
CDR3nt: TGCAGCGCTGGGGGAAGGGGGACAGTCGACAACTATGGCTACACCTTC

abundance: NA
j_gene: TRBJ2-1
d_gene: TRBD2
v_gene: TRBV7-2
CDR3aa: CASSPGTSWGNEQFF
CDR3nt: TGTGCCAGCAGCCCCGGGACTAGCTGGGGCAATGAGCAGTTCTTC

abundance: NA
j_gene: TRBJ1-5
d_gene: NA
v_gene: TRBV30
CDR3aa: CAWGNRDGNQPQHF
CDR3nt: TGTGCCTGGGGGAACAGGGATGGCAATCAGCCCCAGCATTTT

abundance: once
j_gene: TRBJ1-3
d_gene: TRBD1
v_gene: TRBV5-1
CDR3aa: CASSLEGQGRRNTIYF
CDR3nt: TGCGCCAGCAGCTTGGAAGGACAGGGTAGGAGAAACACCATATATTTT

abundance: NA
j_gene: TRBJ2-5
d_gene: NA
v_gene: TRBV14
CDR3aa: CASSQVRVREETQYF
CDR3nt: TGTGCCAGCAGCCAAGTCAGGGTACGGGAGGAGACCCAGTACTTC

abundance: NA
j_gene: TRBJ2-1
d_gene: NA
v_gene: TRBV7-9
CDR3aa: CASSPTPPASYNEQFF
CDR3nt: TGTGCCAGCAGCCCGACCCCTCCCGCAAGTTACAATGAGCAGTTCTTC

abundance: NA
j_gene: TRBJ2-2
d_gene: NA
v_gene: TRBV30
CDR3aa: CAWSSGTYTGELFF
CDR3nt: TGTGCCTGGAGTAGTGGCACATACACCGGGGAGCTGTTTTTT